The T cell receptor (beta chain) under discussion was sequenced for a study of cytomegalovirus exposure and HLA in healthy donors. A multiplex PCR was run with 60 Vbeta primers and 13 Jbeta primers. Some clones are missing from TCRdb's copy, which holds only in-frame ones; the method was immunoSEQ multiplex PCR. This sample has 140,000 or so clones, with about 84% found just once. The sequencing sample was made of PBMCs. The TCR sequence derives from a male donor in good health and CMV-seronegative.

Here the CDR3 DNA reads TGTGCCAGCAGCCCATCAACTAGCACAGATACGCAGTATTTT. Its protein is CASSPSTSTDTQYF. V usage is TRBV7-3 and J usage is TRBJ2-3; the D is unclear. Germline CDR1 is SGHTA and CDR2 is FQGTGA. V lost 5 bases, J lost 0 bases, and 9 bases lay in between. The CDR3 consists of 14 residues.